This TCR beta chain was sequenced in a study of T-cell reconstitution after alpha-beta-depleted transplantation in children. Library preparation (for TCRbeta) was performed with unique molecular identifiers. One entry per CDR3 protein results from TCRdb running MiXCR on the PCR reads. The table records about 640,000 distinct CDR3 sequences, 15% to 20% of them present only once. In its sample, this clonotype was seen a few times. V was trimmed by 3 bases and J by 2 bases, leaving 10 bases between them. CDR1 SEHNR and CDR2 FQNEAQ come from the germline V gene (reference sequence). This CDR3 is built from 14 residues.

The chain joins TRBV7-9 to TRBJ2-5; possibly TRBD1 for D (6 bases). This TCR was sampled from a human donor who donated a stem cell graft to a child with acute myeloid leukemia. The material sequenced was PBMCs from the stem cell graft donor, taken from the stem cell graft. The CDR3 sequence is CASSFMQGQETQYF. The DNA for the CDR3 is TGTGCCAGCAGCTTTATGCAGGGGCAAGAGACCCAGTACTTC.